This T cell receptor beta chain was found in a study of shared clonotypes between healthy human individuals (dated by TCRdb to the early 2020s). With respect to the entire study: A couple of women and a few men aged 18 to 49 years were included in the cohort. For each donor, CD4 naive and CD4 memory were each given three plates, CD8 naive was given two plates, and CD8 memory was given one plate. Blood TCR repertoires of about five healthy adults were deeply sequenced to estimate repertoire size and the extent of clonotype sharing between individuals. To increase sequencing depth and limit assay-specific biases, different laboratories used diverse techniques to prepare libraries and sequence TCR repertoires. Between about 0.9 and 9 billion PBMCs per donor were obtained by leukapheresis. Overall results and qualifications from the work: Higher generation probabilities were observed for clonotypes shared by all four sorted-subset donors than for non-shared clonotypes. Rarefaction of sorted-subset datasets indicated incomplete sequencing despite the large sequencing depth. The genetic and exposure-history diversity represented was limited by the small number of donors. Pairwise subsampling indicated that sequencing depth was expected to affect the degree of clonotype sharing among donors. Naive subsets generally had larger estimated clonotype richness than memory subsets. Sampling was restricted to blood, and TCR repertoires in tissues likely differ from the TCR repertoires found in blood. Across a few donors, about 5.2% of naive CD4, roughly 3.5% of naive CD8, 2% to 2.5% of memory CD4, and 0.3% to 0.45% of memory CD8 clonotypes were shared.

Trimming removed 4 bases from V and 4 bases from J, leaving 18 bases between the germline ends. CDR1 and CDR2, per the germline V gene, are SNHLY and FYNNEI. The CDR3 measures 16 amino acids from cysteine to phenylalanine. This entry keeps only the CDR3 DNA: 48 bases, framed from base 1. For this clone: What this receptor recognizes is not known. No clone much larger than this one lies a single base away; base qualities are absent.

The donors were healthy, HIV-negative adults who had no recently reported acute infections or vaccinations. All donors were Caucasian adults living in Nashville, Tennessee, USA. CD4+ T cells were enriched by magnetic negative selection, after which naive cells were positively selected on CD45RA and the negative fraction was taken as the memory subset. After blood collection by leukapheresis, PBMCs were isolated using Ficoll-Histopaque density gradient centrifugation and then cryopreserved in the vapor phase of liquid nitrogen. Analytical flow cytometry was used to check the purity and quantity of each magnetically sorted T cell population. Genomic DNA was isolated from each sorted fraction and quantified by UV absorbance on a Nanodrop 2000c. Using the deep immunoSEQ assay, TCR CDR3 regions were amplified from genomic DNA by multiplex PCR. Extracted genomic DNA from each cell subset was spread evenly across all wells of several immunoSEQ 96-well plates, with each plate serving as a replicate. For sorted subsets, 150 to 250 ng of genomic DNA, equivalent to 25,000 to 35,000 T cell genomes, went into each replicate PCR. Purified libraries were measured with a Qubit 3.0 fluorometer, size-checked on a Bioanalyzer 2100, and measured again with the KAPA Library Quantification kit. A separate single-read 150-cycle Illumina NextSeq 550 flow cell was used to sequence each immunoSEQ 96-well plate. As for how the authors treated the data: Because only junctional sequences without quality scores were contained in the immunoSEQ output, filtering matching that applied to full-length reads could not be performed. To assign V/J genes and CDR3, sequences were annotated against IMGT germline references using PyIR, a Python wrapper for IgBLAST v1.9. Reads were filtered out if the reads had weak V/J assignments (E-value above 1e-6), no CDR3, stop codons, out-of-frame junctions, or ambiguous translated residues. A V3J clonotype was defined by an identical inferred V gene, J gene, and CDR3 amino acid sequence. Percentage overlap between repertoires was calculated by dividing the number of shared unique clonotypes by the size of the smaller repertoire. Three approaches were used to assess repertoire richness: RTK rarefaction, the Chao1 estimator, and Recon v2.1 estimates of unobserved clonotypes. Generation probabilities were computed with OLGA for all TCRbeta clonotypes obtained by the gDNA method from several donors. In its TCRdb copy, this immuneACCESS table keeps in-frame sequences only and misses some clones. Where compared with another copy, unresolved V genes explain less than half of these, and the others have no known cause. That table is the source of V, J and clone size, and D and trimming were worked out from the DNA. In this sample the table shows roughly 2.6 million clones, roughly 92% of which occur a single time. Roughly 0.15% of the sample is held by the ten biggest clonotypes.

The TCR comes from a man between 18 and 29 years old in good health. The V and J segments used are TRBV2 and TRBJ2-3; the D call could be TRBD1 or TRBD2, with each sharing 5 bases. Input material: naive CD4+ T cells sorted from blood. Read against the paper, the sample's cell subset or site label means: CD45RA+ positively selected. This receptor has the CDR3 CASSVPGRQNSDTQYF. The DNA sequence follows: TGTGCCAGCAGTGTGCCGGGACGACAGAATTCAGATACGCAGTATTTT. With the portions outside the CDR3 filled from the reference TRBV2 and TRBJ2-3 genes, the complete variable region becomes EPEVTQTPSHQVTQMGQEVILRCVPISNHLYFYWYRQILGQKVEFLVSFYNNEISEKSEIFDDQFSVERPDGSNFTLKIRSTKLEDSAMYFCASSVPGRQNSDTQYFGPGTRLTVL.